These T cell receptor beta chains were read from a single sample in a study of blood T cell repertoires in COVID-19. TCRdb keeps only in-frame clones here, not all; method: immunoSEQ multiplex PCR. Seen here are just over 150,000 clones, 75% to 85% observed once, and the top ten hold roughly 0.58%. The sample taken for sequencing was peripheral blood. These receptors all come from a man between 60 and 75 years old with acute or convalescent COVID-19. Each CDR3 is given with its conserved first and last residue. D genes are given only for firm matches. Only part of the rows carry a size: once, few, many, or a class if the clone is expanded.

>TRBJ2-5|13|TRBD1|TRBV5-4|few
TGTGCCAGCAGCAGGGACAGGTTTGAGACCCAGTACTTC
CASSRDRFETQYF
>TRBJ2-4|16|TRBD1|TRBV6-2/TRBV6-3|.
TGTGCCAGCAGTCCCCCGGACAGGTTAGCCAAAAACATTCAGTACTTC
CASSPPDRLAKNIQYF
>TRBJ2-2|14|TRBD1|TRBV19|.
TGTGCCAGTAGGAGACAGGGGAACACCGGGGAGCTGTTTTTT
CASRRQGNTGELFF
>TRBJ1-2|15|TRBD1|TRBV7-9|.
TGTGCCAGCAGCTTAGGGACAGGGCGCGACTATGGCTACACCTTC
CASSLGTGRDYGYTF
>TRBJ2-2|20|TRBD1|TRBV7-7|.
TGTGCTAGCAGCTTAGTACCCCCAGACAGGGGGTTTTTTTTGACCGGGGAGCTGTTTTTT
CASSLVPPDRGFFLTGELFF
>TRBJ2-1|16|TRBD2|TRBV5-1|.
TGCGCCAGCAGCGACGCTAGCGGGAGGGGGTACAATGAGCAGTTCTTC
CASSDASGRGYNEQFF
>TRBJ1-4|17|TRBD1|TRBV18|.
TGTGCCAGCTCACTAACAGGGGACTCCCCAACTAATGAAAAACTGTTTTTT
CASSLTGDSPTNEKLFF
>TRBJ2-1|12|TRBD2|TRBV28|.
TGTGCCAGCATGGCTAGCGGGAGAAGGCAGTTCTTC
CASMASGRRQFF
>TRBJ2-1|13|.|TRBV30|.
TGTGCCTGGAGTATCCTGGTCACAGGGGAGCAGTTCTTC
CAWSILVTGEQFF
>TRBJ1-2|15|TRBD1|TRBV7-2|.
TGTGCCAGCAGCTCGGGGACAGGGCTTAAGTCGGGCTACACCTTC
CASSSGTGLKSGYTF
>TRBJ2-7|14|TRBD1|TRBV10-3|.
TGTGCCATCCAGAGCCGACAGGGGGACTACGAGCAGTACTTC
CAIQSRQGDYEQYF
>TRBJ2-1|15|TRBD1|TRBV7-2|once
TGTGCCAGCAGCCAGGACAGGGCCCCTTACAATGAGCAGTTCTTC
CASSQDRAPYNEQFF
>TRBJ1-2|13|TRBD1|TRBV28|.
TGTGCCAGCAGCCCCGGGACAGGGTCTGGCTACACCTTC
CASSPGTGSGYTF
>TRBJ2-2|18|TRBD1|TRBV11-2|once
TGTGCCAGCAGCTTGCCCCGGGCCAGGGGGCTAGGGACCGGGGAGCTGTTTTTT
CASSLPRARGLGTGELFF
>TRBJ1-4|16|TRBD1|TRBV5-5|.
TGTGCCAGCAAACTCTTAGCGGGACAGAGTAATGAAAAACTGTTTTTT
CASKLLAGQSNEKLFF
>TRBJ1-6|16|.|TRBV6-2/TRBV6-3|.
TGTGCCAGCAGTTTCCGGACATTAACCTATAATTCACCCCTCCACTTT
CASSFRTLTYNSPLHF
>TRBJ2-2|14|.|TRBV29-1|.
TGCAGCGTTGCCGGCGGGACGGGCACCGGGGAGCTGTTTTTT
CSVAGGTGTGELFF
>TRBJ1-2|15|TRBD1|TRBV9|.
TGTGCCAGCAGCGCCCCGACAGGGGGAGACTATGGCTACACCTTC
CASSAPTGGDYGYTF
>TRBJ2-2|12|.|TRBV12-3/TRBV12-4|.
TGTGCCAGCAGCCGCGGTGCCGGGGAGCTGTTTTTT
CASSRGAGELFF
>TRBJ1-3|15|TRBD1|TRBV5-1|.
TGCGCCAGCAGCGAAGACAGGGGGGGCGGAAACACCATATATTTT
CASSEDRGGGNTIYF
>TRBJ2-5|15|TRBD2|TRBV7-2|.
TGTGCCAGCAGCTTAACGGGGGGGCGTCGAGAGACCCAGTACTTC
CASSLTGGRRETQYF
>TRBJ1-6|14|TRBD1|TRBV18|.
TGTGCCAGCTTCCGGGACAGGGGTAATTCACCCCTCCACTTT
CASFRDRGNSPLHF
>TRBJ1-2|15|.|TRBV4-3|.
TGCGCCAGCAGCCAAGATGGTACGGTTAACTATGGCTACACCTTC
CASSQDGTVNYGYTF
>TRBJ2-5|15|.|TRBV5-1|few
TGCGCCAGCAGCTTGGTTCCGCGGGCCAAAGAGACCCAGTACTTC
CASSLVPRAKETQYF
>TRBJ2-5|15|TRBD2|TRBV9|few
TGTGCCAGCAGCTCTAGCGGGGGGGCTGGGGAGACCCAGTACTTC
CASSSSGGAGETQYF
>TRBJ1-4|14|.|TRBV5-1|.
TGCGCCAGCAGCTTCGGGGGACCAAATGAAAAACTGTTTTTT
CASSFGGPNEKLFF
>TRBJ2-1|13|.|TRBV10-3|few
TGTGCCATCGGAGCGGTGCCCCGGAATGAGCAGTTCTTC
CAIGAVPRNEQFF
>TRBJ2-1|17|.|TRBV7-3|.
TGTGCCAGCAGCGGCCAGGGAGCGGGACATACCTACAATGAGCAGTTCTTC
CASSGQGAGHTYNEQFF
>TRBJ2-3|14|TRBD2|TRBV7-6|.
TGTGCCAGCAGCATCACTAGCGGGACAGATACGCAGTATTTT
CASSITSGTDTQYF
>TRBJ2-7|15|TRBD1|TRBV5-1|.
TGCGCCAGCAGCGACCGGGACAGGGGATCCTACGAGCAGTACTTC
CASSDRDRGSYEQYF
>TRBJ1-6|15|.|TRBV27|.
TGTGCCAGCAGAGACAGGCCATCAGGGAATTCACCCCTCCACTTT
CASRDRPSGNSPLHF
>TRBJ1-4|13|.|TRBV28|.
TGTGCCAGCACCTGGAGGCAGAATGAAAAACTGTTTTTT
CASTWRQNEKLFF
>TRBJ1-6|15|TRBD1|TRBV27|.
TGTGCCAGCAGTCCCTCGACAGGGGGTAGCTCACCCCTCCACTTT
CASSPSTGGSSPLHF
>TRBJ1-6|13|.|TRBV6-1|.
TGTGCCAGCAGTGAAGAGGCGGGTCGGTCCCTCCACTTT
CASSEEAGRSLHF
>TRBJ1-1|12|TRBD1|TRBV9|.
TGTGCCAGCAGCAGGACAGGGGATGAAGCTTTCTTT
CASSRTGDEAFF
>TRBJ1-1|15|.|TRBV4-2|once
TGTGCCAGCAGCCAAGACGGGATGAGGAACACTGAAGCTTTCTTT
CASSQDGMRNTEAFF
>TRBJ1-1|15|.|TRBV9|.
TGTGCCAGCAGCGTAACCGGACAGACGAACACTGAAGCTTTCTTT
CASSVTGQTNTEAFF
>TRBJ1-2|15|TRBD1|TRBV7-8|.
TGTGCCAGCAGCTTAGTCAGGACAGGGGGCGAAGGCTACACCTTC
CASSLVRTGGEGYTF
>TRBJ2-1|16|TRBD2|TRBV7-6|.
TGTGCCAGCAGCTTAACTGCGCGGGGGATCCCGAATGAGCAGTTCTTC
CASSLTARGIPNEQFF
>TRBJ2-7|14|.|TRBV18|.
TGTGCCAGCTCACCACAGCGGAGCTCCTACGAGCAGTACTTC
CASSPQRSSYEQYF
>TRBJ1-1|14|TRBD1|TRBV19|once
TGTGCCAGTATGGTGGACAGGGGGCACACTGAAGCTTTCTTT
CASMVDRGHTEAFF
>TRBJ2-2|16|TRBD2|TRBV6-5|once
TGTGCCAGCAGTTACTTGGGACTAGCGAGGTCCGGGGAGCTGTTTTTT
CASSYLGLARSGELFF
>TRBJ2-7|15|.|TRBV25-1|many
TGTGCCAGCAGTACGACAGGCCAGCCGCCAGGCGAGCAGTACTTC
CASSTTGQPPGEQYF
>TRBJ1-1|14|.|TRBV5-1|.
TGCGCCAGCAGCTTGGCCGGGTCGAGCGCTCAAGCTTTCTTT
CASSLAGSSAQAFF
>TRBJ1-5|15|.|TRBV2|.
TGTGCCAGCAAGTTGGGGGCAGGATTCAATCAGCCCCAGCATTTT
CASKLGAGFNQPQHF
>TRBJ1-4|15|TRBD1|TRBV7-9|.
TGTGCCAGCAGCCCAACGCCAGGGGGAAGTGAAAAACTGTTTTTT
CASSPTPGGSEKLFF
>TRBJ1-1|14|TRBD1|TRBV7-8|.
TGTGCCAGCAGCCGGAACAGGGGAAACACTGAAGCTTTCTTT
CASSRNRGNTEAFF
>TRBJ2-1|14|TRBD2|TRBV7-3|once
TGTGCCAGCAGCCCGACTAGCGGGAGCAATGAGCAGTTCTTC
CASSPTSGSNEQFF
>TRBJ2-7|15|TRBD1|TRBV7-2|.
TGTGCCAGCAGCTTAGCGGGACAGGGTCTATACGAGCAGTACTTC
CASSLAGQGLYEQYF
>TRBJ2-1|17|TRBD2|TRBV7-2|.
TGTGCCAGCAGCTTAGATCTAGCGGGAGGACCCTACAATGAGCAGTTCTTC
CASSLDLAGGPYNEQFF
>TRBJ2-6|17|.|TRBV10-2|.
TGCGCCAGCAGTGAGGCAGGGATCCCCTCTGGGGCCAACGTCCTGACTTTC
CASSEAGIPSGANVLTF
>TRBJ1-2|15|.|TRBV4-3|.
TGCGCCAGCAGCCAACAAAATAACAGGGACTATGGCTACACCTTC
CASSQQNNRDYGYTF
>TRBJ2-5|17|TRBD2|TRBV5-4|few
TGTGCCAGCAGCCCGGGACTAGCGGGGGCGCGACTGGAGACCCAGTACTTC
CASSPGLAGARLETQYF
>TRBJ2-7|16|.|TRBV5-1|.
TGCGCCAGCAGCTTGGCCCCGTGGGGGGAGCTGGAAGAGCAGTACTTC
CASSLAPWGELEEQYF
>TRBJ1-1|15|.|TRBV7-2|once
TGTGCCAGCAGCTTAAGCAAGGGGCGGAACACTGAAGCTTTCTTT
CASSLSKGRNTEAFF
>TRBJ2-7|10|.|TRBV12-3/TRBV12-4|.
TGTGCCAGCAGTTTGGGCTGGGAGTACTTC
CASSLGWEYF
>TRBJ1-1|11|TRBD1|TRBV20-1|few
TGCAGGGGAATACAGGGGACTGAAGCTTTCTTT
CRGIQGTEAFF
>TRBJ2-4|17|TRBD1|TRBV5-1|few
TGCGCCAGCAGCCCGGGACAGGGGGCAAGAGCCAAAAACATTCAGTACTTC
CASSPGQGARAKNIQYF
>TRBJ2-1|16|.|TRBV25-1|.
TGTGCCAGCAGCTCGCTAGCGATCGGCTCCTACAATGAGCAGTTCTTC
CASSSLAIGSYNEQFF
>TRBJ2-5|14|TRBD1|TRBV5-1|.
TGCGCCAGTTCGACAGGGGGCCCCCAAGAGACCCAGTACTTC
CASSTGGPQETQYF